These 10 T cell receptor beta chains were sequenced from one sample in a study of CD8+CD57+ T cells in acquired aplastic anemia. CDR3 and TCR beta VDJ profiling relied on genomic DNA as the template. MiXCR, applied by TCRdb to the reads, yields one record per CDR3 protein. The sample yields around 150,000 distinct CDR3 sequences, approximately 43% seen once. Sequenced: sorted CD4+, CD8+, or CD8+CD57+ T cells (not recorded which) from PBMCs. These TCRs come from a human donor in good health.

This clonotype was detected many times. The CDR3 nucleotides are TGTGCCAGCTCACCACCGGGGCAGCTTTATGGCTACACCTTC. Translation: CASSPPGQLYGYTF. This chain links TRBV18 with TRBJ1-2, with D perhaps TRBD1 (5 bases). Germline V CDR1 and CDR2: KGHSH, LQKENI. Trimming took off 0 bases at V and 5 bases at J, with 10 bases between the two ends. The CDR3 covers 14 residues. Full variable domain (remainder filled in from reference TRBV18 and TRBJ1-2): NAGVMQNPRHLVRRRGQEARLRCSPMKGHSHVYWYRQLPEEGLKFMVYLQKENIIDESGMPKERFSAEFPKEGPSILRIQQVVRGDSAAYFCASSPPGQLYGYTFGSGTRLTVV.

The J gene is TRBJ1-1, the V gene TRBV15, with D tentatively TRBD1 (5 bases). Trimming left V 0 bases short and J 3 bases short, with 17 bases between. The CDR3 consists of 17 residues. Germline-derived CDR1 and CDR2 are LNHNV and YYDKDF (reference sequence). The CDR3 DNA follows: TGTGCCACCAGCAGAGATGGAGGGGACGACGGTGACACTGAAGCTTTCTTT. It specifies CATSRDGGDDGDTEAFF.

This clonotype was recorded many times. As DNA, the CDR3 is TGCGCCAGCAGCGGAGGGGGCGGTGGCTACACCTTC. It encodes CASSGGGGGYTF. This rearrangement joins TRBV5-1 to TRBJ1-2; 7 bases are a match to TRBD1. CDR3 length equals 12 residues. Germline CDR1 SGHRS, CDR2 YFSETQ. Trimming took 4 bases from V and 7 from J; bases not matched to a gene: 4.

This clonotype was seen only a few times. With a much larger clone just one base away, this may be a read error. This sequence joins TRBV5-1 and TRBJ1-6; D perhaps matches TRBD1 (5 bases). The CDR3 loop spans 13 amino acids. Germline values: CDR1 SGHRS, CDR2 YFSETQ. Deletions cut 9 bases from V and 9 bases from J, with 16 bases between. This CDR3 reads CATKSRESSPLHF. DNA of the CDR3: TGCGCCACCAAGTCCAGGGAGAGTTCACCCCTCCACTTT.

This clonotype was seen a handful of times. The V call is TRBV20-1, the J call TRBJ1-2; D is unresolved. The CDR3 has 14 amino acids. Germline-derived CDR1 and CDR2 are DFQATT and SNEGSKA (reference sequence). The germline V and J ends were trimmed by 5 bases and 4 bases, with 17 bases remaining between them. The CDR3, as DNA: TGCAGTGCTTCGATTTGGTCAATCCGCTATGGCTACACCTTC. Its protein product is CSASIWSIRYGYTF.

The chain carries TRBV10-2 and TRBJ1-2, with 7 bases fitting TRBD1. J lost 0 bases, V lost 0 bases, and 7 bases had no gene match. Germline values: CDR1 WSHSY, CDR2 SAAADI. The CDR3 contains 17 residues. The CDR3 sequence: CASSESRGGTANYGYTF. The CDR3 DNA follows: TGCGCCAGCAGTGAGTCGAGAGGGGGCACCGCTAACTATGGCTACACCTTC.

The genes are TRBV10-1 and TRBJ1-1; 7 nucleotides agree with TRBD1. V trimming: 11 bases; J trimming: 6 bases; junction bases outside the gene matches: 24. The CDR3 is made up of 17 amino acids. Germline CDR1 reads WNHNN; CDR2 reads SYGVQD (reference sequence). CDR3 coding DNA: TGCGCCTCCTTAGAGACTACGAGCAGGGGGAGAGGGTCTGAAGCTTTCTTT. Its protein product is CASLETTSRGRGSEAFF.

In this sample, this clonotype turned up many times. The chain carries TRBV6-5 and TRBJ2-7; D is unclear. Germline-derived CDR1 and CDR2 are MNHEY and SVGAGI. The CDR3 loop spans 13 amino acids. V gave up 7 bases and J gave up 4 bases, with 14 bases separating them. The CDR3 bases are TGTGCCAGCACCGCACAGTGGGGATACGAGCAGTACTTC. Amino acid sequence: CASTAQWGYEQYF.

This clonotype has at least ten counts. V is TRBV10-3 and J is TRBJ2-7; 7 nucleotides agree with TRBD2. This CDR3 region has 15 residues. CDR1 and CDR2 (germline): ENHRY, SYGVKD. Trimming cost V 3 bases and J 0 bases; bases outside gene matches: 5. This chain's CDR3 is CAISESGTLSYEQYF. In DNA, the CDR3 is TGTGCCATCAGTGAAAGCGGGACCCTCTCCTACGAGCAGTACTTC.

The table lists this clonotype with many counts. The genes are TRBV7-2 and TRBJ2-7, with 8 bases that match TRBD2. V lost 4 bases to trimming and J lost 0 bases; unmatched junction nucleotides: 2. The CDR3 loop spans 14 amino acids. Germline CDR1 SGHTA, CDR2 FQGNSA. The CDR3 coding sequence is TGTGCCAGCAGCTCCACTAGCGGCTCCTACGAGCAGTACTTC. Translating gives CASSSTSGSYEQYF.